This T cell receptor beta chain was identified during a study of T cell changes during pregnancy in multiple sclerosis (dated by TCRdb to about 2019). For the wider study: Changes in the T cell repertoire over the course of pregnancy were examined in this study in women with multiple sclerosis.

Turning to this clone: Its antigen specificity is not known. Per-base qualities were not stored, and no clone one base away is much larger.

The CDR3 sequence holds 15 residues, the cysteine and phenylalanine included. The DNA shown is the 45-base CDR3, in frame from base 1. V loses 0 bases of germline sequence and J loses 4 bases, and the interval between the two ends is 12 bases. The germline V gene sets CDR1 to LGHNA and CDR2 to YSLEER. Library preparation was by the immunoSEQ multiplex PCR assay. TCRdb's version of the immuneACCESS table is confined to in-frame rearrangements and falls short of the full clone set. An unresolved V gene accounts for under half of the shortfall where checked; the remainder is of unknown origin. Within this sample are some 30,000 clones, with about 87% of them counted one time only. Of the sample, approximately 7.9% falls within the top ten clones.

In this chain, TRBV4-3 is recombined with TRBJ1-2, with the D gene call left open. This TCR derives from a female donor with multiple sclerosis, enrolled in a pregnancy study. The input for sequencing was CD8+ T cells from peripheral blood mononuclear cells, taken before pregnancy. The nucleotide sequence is TGCGCCAGCAGCCAAGATTCGGGTTTAGGCTATGGCTACACCTTC. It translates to CASSQDSGLGYGYTF.